Sequencing of this TCR beta chain was carried out in a study of T cell responses to AZD1222 COVID-19 vaccine. Broader study findings: White British people made up most donors, females outnumbered males, and clonal diversity was possibly underestimated. All repertoire sampling was performed exclusively after the peak T cell response.

A note on this clone: Its target is not known.

TCRdb's copy holds only in-frame clones and misses some; the assay was immunoSEQ multiplex PCR. The table has about 120,000 clones, approximately 90% seen once. Trimming pared 6 bases from V and 8 bases from J, leaving 20 bases between. This CDR3 has 16 amino acids. Germline values: CDR1 MNHNY, CDR2 SVGAGI (reference sequence). Specimen: peripheral blood, collected 28 days after the second AZD1222 dose. The receptor was derived from an adult who received the AZD1222 COVID-19 vaccine. The chain recombines TRBV6-6 with TRBJ1-6, with D perhaps TRBD1 (6 bases). CDR3 nucleotide sequence: TGTGCCAGCAGACGATCCAGGGGAGTTGGGGATTCACCCCTCCACTTT. Translation: CASRRSRGVGDSPLHF.